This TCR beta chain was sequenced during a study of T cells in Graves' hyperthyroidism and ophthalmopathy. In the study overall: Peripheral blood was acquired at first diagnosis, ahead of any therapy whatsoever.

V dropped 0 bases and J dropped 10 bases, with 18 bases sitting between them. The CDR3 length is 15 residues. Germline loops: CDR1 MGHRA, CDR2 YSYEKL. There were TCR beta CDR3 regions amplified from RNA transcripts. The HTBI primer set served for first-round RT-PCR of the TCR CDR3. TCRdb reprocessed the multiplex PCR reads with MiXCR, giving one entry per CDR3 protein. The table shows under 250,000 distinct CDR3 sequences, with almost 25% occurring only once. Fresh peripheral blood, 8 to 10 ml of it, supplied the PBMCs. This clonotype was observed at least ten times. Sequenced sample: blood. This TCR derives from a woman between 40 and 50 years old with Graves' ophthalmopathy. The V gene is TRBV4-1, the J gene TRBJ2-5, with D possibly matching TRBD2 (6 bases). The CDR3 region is CASSQEVAATGFQYF. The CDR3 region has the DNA TGCGCCAGCAGCCAAGAGGTAGCGGCCACGGGGTTCCAGTACTTC.